Each of the 26 T cell receptor beta chains below was sequenced from the same sample in a study of blood T cell repertoires in COVID-19. Sequenced by immunoSEQ multiplex PCR; TCRdb stores in-frame clones only, minus some. The sample yields about 150,000 clones, about four fifths seen once. The sequenced sample was peripheral blood. These receptors came from a man in his fifties or sixties with acute or convalescent COVID-19.

This sequence joins TRBV9 and TRBJ1-1; a weak D match, TRBD1 (5 bases). The CDR3 sequence is 15 residues long. The germline V gene encodes CDR1 SGDLS and CDR2 YYNGEE. V was shortened by 0 bases and J by 4 bases, with 13 bases between the two germline ends. In DNA form, the CDR3 reads TGTGCCAGCAGCGTAGCCCCAGGGATAGGCACTGAAGCTTTCTTT. It translates to CASSVAPGIGTEAFF.

In its sample, this clone was seen a few times. J is TRBJ2-7 and V is TRBV5-8; TRBD2 agrees at 8 bases. V trimming: 2 bases; J trimming: 8 bases; junction bases outside the gene matches: 3. Germline V gene lookup returns CDR1 SGHTS and CDR2 YDEGEE. CDR3 size: 12 residues. This chain's CDR3 is CASSFGLAQQYF. The CDR3 nucleotides read TGTGCCAGCAGCTTTGGACTAGCCCAGCAGTACTTC.

V and J are TRBV5-8 and TRBJ2-3, with 10 bases identical to TRBD2. Per germline, CDR1 SGHTS and CDR2 YDEGEE. Trimming cost V 0 bases and J 2 bases; bases outside gene matches: 3. The CDR3 is 16 amino acids. CDR3 loop: CASSLGTSGHTDTQYF. The CDR3 DNA reads TGTGCCAGCAGCTTGGGGACTAGCGGTCACACAGATACGCAGTATTTT.

V and J are TRBV5-4 and TRBJ2-5; D perhaps matches TRBD1 (6 bases). Germline V gene lookup returns CDR1 SGHNT and CDR2 YYREEE (reference sequence). The CDR3 has 13 amino acids. V shed 7 bases and J shed 5 bases, with 15 bases lying between them. The CDR3 nucleotides read TGTGCCAGCGCGGTAACAGGGTCGGAGACCCAGTACTTC. Amino acids: CASAVTGSETQYF.

V is TRBV28 and J is TRBJ1-5; D remains ambiguous. The CDR3 runs 12 residues. The V gene's germline CDR1 is MDHEN and CDR2 SYDVKM. The V and J ends lost 6 bases and 12 bases respectively, with 15 bases between them. CDR3 sequence: CASRTSAAGQHF. CDR3 bases: TGTGCCAGCAGGACCAGTGCCGCAGGCCAGCATTTT. Supplemented by reference TRBV28 and TRBJ1-5, the full variable domain reads DVKVTQSSRYLVKRTGEKVFLECVQDMDHENMFWYRQDPGLGLRLIYFSYDVKMKEKGDIPEGYSVSREKKERFSLILESASTNQTSMYLCASRTSAAGQHFGDGTRLSIL.

This rearrangement joins TRBV12-3 or TRBV12-4 to TRBJ2-3; 7 bases are shared with TRBD2. The junction had 6 bases not matched to a gene; V was cut back by 5 bases and J by 7 bases. CDR3 length equals 13 residues. The CDR3 DNA sequence: TGTGCCAGCAGTCCTCACGGGGGGAATACGCAGTATTTT. Translating it yields CASSPHGGNTQYF.

The rearrangement uses TRBV19 and TRBJ1-2; the D gene is possibly TRBD1 (5 bases). V dropped 2 bases and J dropped 1 base, with 8 bases sitting between them. Germline loops: CDR1 LNHDA, CDR2 SQIVND (reference sequence). This CDR3 has 14 residues. The CDR3 sequence is CASSIRQNNYGYTF. Here the CDR3 DNA reads TGTGCCAGTAGTATACGACAGAATAACTATGGCTACACCTTC.

The chain links TRBV4-3 to TRBJ1-2; the match to TRBD1 covers 8 bases. V trimming: 5 bases; J trimming: 0 bases; junction bases outside the gene matches: 5. The CDR3 sequence is 15 residues long. CDR1 and CDR2 from the germline V gene are LGHNA and YSLEER. CDR3 coding DNA: TGCGCCAGCAGCTACAGGGGGAGTACTAACTATGGCTACACCTTC. Residues: CASSYRGSTNYGYTF.

The chain couples TRBV19 to TRBJ1-5; 9 bases are shared with TRBD1. Looked up from germline, CDR1 is LNHDA and CDR2 is SQIVND (reference sequence). V lost 7 bases and J lost 1; bases outside the gene matches: 5. The CDR3 runs to 15 residues. The CDR3 DNA reads as TGTGCCAGTACCACGACAGGGGGAAGCAATCAGCCCCAGCATTTT. This gives the protein CASTTTGGSNQPQHF.

V is TRBV10-3 and J is TRBJ2-7; perhaps TRBD2 as D (7 bases). The V and J ends lost 2 bases and 2 bases respectively, with 13 bases between them. This CDR3 region has 15 residues. CDR1 is ENHRY, CDR2 SYGVKD, per germline. The CDR3 loop reads CAISEPGGTAYEQYF. As DNA, the CDR3 is TGTGCCATCAGTGAGCCGGGGGGCACAGCCTACGAGCAGTACTTC.

This clone was counted only a few times. The chain couples TRBV5-5 to TRBJ2-5, with 16 bases that match TRBD2. The length of the CDR3 is 19 residues. Germline CDR1 and CDR2: SGHKS and YYEKEE (reference sequence). The V and J ends lost 4 bases and 4 bases, in that order; junction bases with no gene match: 13. CDR3 sequence: CASSPRTGTSGGVRETQYF. DNA of the CDR3: TGTGCCAGCAGCCCTCGGACTGGGACTAGCGGGGGGGTCAGAGAGACCCAGTACTTC. The full variable domain, its missing parts supplied by reference TRBV5-5 and TRBJ2-5, is DAGVTQSPTHLIKTRGQQVTLRCSPISGHKSVSWYQQVLGQGPQFIFQYYEKEERGRGNFPDRFSARQFPNYSSELNVNALLLGDSALYLCASSPRTGTSGGVRETQYFGPGTRLLVL.

This chain uses TRBV19 with TRBJ1-5, with 7 bases lining up with TRBD1. Germline CDR1 LNHDA, CDR2 SQIVND (reference sequence). The CDR3 is 17 residues long. V shed 3 bases, J shed 3 bases, and the junction held 11 bases outside the gene matches. CDR3 sequence reads: CASSMWRGPSVNQPQHF. CDR3 nucleotides: TGTGCCAGTAGTATGTGGAGGGGGCCAAGTGTCAATCAGCCCCAGCATTTT.

The chain recombines TRBV2 with TRBJ1-2, with D perhaps matching TRBD1 (5 bases). Germline CDR1 reads SNHLY; CDR2 reads FYNNEI. The CDR3 runs 15 residues. Trimming removed 1 base from V and 4 bases from J, with 13 bases in between. This CDR3 reads CASSEGGGISYGYTF. The DNA of the CDR3 is TGTGCCAGCAGTGAAGGCGGGGGGATCTCCTATGGCTACACCTTC.

This rearrangement joins TRBV5-8 to TRBJ2-1, with a possible D match to TRBD2 (5 bases). This CDR3 has 14 amino acids. V lost 2 bases, J lost 7 bases, and 13 bases lay in between. CDR1 SGHTS and CDR2 YDEGEE come from the germline V gene. The CDR3: CASSFRLARNEQFF. The CDR3, as DNA: TGTGCCAGCAGCTTTCGGCTAGCCCGAAATGAGCAGTTCTTC.

The rearrangement uses TRBV9 and TRBJ2-3; TRBD2 matches at 7 bases. Germline CDR1 SGDLS, CDR2 YYNGEE. The CDR3 extends over 16 amino acids. The J segment lost 5 bases and the V segment lost 0 bases, leaving 9 bases of the junction unmatched. The CDR3 reads CASSVGVGGRLDTQYF. The CDR3 region has the DNA TGTGCCAGCAGCGTAGGGGTGGGAGGGCGTCTAGATACGCAGTATTTT.

This chain connects TRBV7-9 to TRBJ1-1; D unclear. V lost 4 bases, J lost 4 bases, and 16 bases lay in between. This CDR3 spans 15 amino acids. The germline V gene has CDR1 SEHNR and CDR2 FQNEAQ (reference sequence). CDR3 residues: CASSSDRLWSTEAFF. The CDR3 nucleotides read TGTGCCAGCAGCTCCGATAGGTTGTGGAGCACTGAAGCTTTCTTT.

The chain carries TRBV27 and TRBJ1-5, with 7 bases aligning to TRBD1. Germline V lookup: CDR1 MNHEY, CDR2 SMNVEV (reference sequence). J was trimmed by 0 bases and V by 6 bases; bases with no gene match: 5. The CDR3 spans 15 residues. The CDR3 nucleotides read TGTGCCAGCAGATGGGGACAGAATAGCAATCAGCCCCAGCATTTT. Translated, it gives CASRWGQNSNQPQHF.

The chain combines TRBV4-3 with TRBJ2-3; 8 bases map to TRBD1. Germline trimming cut 0 bases from V and 1 base from J; bases unmatched to any gene: 6. The CDR3 is 17 amino acids. Germline CDR1 reads LGHNA; CDR2 reads YSLEER. CDR3 amino acids: CASSQDWVGQGTDTQYF. CDR3 bases: TGCGCCAGCAGCCAAGATTGGGTGGGACAGGGCACAGATACGCAGTATTTT.

This clone occurred once. The V call is TRBV7-2, the J call TRBJ2-2; the match to TRBD1 covers 7 bases. V shed 1 base and J 5 bases; nucleotides not matched to a gene: 4. The CDR3 runs to 15 residues. CDR1 is SGHTA, CDR2 FQGNSA, per germline. For the CDR3, the DNA is TGTGCCAGCAGCTTAGGACAGGGTACTACCGGGGAGCTGTTTTTT. It translates to CASSLGQGTTGELFF.

The chain carries TRBV6-5 and TRBJ1-4; D is possibly TRBD1 (5 bases). The V and J ends lost 0 bases and 4 bases respectively, with 9 bases between them. Germline V gene sequence: CDR1 MNHEY, CDR2 SVGAGI. This CDR3 contains 15 residues. CDR3: CASSYSSGDNEKLFF. CDR3 DNA: TGTGCCAGCAGTTACTCCTCGGGGGATAATGAAAAACTGTTTTTT.

V and J are TRBV5-5 and TRBJ1-4; 8 nucleotides match TRBD1. Trimming cost V 4 bases and J 5 bases; bases outside gene matches: 7. Germline V lookup: CDR1 SGHKS, CDR2 YYEKEE (reference sequence). This CDR3 region has 15 residues. Here the CDR3 reads CASSLTDRENEKLFF. The CDR3 region has the DNA TGTGCCAGCAGCCTGACGGACAGGGAAAATGAAAAACTGTTTTTT.

V usage is TRBV4-2 and J usage is TRBJ1-4, with 7 positions matching TRBD1. Trimming cost V 0 bases and J 0 bases; bases outside gene matches: 4. The germline CDR1 and CDR2 sequences are LGHNA and YNFKEQ. This CDR3 is built from 17 residues. The CDR3: CASSQDWQGATNEKLFF. CDR3 nucleotide sequence: TGTGCCAGCAGCCAAGATTGGCAGGGGGCAACTAATGAAAAACTGTTTTTT.

The CDR3 loop reads CASSLGGQTNQPQHF. CDR3 sequence (DNA): TGTGCCAGCAGCTTGGGAGGACAGACCAATCAGCCCCAGCATTTT. V usage is TRBV5-6 and J usage is TRBJ1-5, with D maybe TRBD1 (6 bases). V was cut by 0 bases and J by 3 bases, with 10 bases left in between. CDR3 size: 15 residues. Germline CDR1 and CDR2: SGHDT and YYEEEE.

The gene calls are TRBV6-5 and TRBJ1-1; D perhaps matches TRBD1 (5 bases). Per the germline V gene, CDR1 is MNHEY and CDR2 is SVGAGI. The CDR3 consists of 14 residues. Trimming took off 6 bases at V and 4 bases at J, with 15 bases between the two ends. CDR3 in DNA: TGTGCCAGCAGAAACGGGGGTCGCGGCACTGAAGCTTTCTTT. It translates to CASRNGGRGTEAFF.

This clone was counted a few times. The V gene is TRBV6-5, the J gene TRBJ1-6; D perhaps matches TRBD1 (5 bases). Germline CDR1 reads MNHEY; CDR2 reads SVGAGI. The V end was cut by 9 bases, the J end by 0 bases, with 12 bases between. The length of the CDR3 is 15 residues. The CDR3 here is CASKTGYSYNSPLHF. The CDR3, as DNA: TGTGCCAGTAAAACAGGATACTCCTATAATTCACCCCTCCACTTT.

The rearrangement links TRBV18 to TRBJ2-7; D gene unclear. Germline V gene data show CDR1 as KGHSH and CDR2 as LQKENI. Trimming removed 6 bases at V and 4 bases at J, with 19 bases between. There are 15 residues in the CDR3. DNA for the CDR3: TGTGCCAGCTCTCCCCCTGGGCTGAGTCTATACGAGCAGTACTTC. This gives the protein CASSPPGLSLYEQYF.